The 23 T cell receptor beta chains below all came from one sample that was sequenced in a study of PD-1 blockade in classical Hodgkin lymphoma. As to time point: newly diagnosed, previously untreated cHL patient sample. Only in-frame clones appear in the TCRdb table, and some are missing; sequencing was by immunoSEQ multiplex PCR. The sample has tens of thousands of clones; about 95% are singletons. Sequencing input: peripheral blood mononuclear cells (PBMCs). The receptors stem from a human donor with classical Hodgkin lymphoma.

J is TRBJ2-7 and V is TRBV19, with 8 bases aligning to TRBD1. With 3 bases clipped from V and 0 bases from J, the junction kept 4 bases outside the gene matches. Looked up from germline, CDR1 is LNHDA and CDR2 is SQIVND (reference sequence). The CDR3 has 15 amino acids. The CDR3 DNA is TGTGCCAGTAGTATGGACAGGGATCACTCCTACGAGCAGTACTTC. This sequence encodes CASSMDRDHSYEQYF.

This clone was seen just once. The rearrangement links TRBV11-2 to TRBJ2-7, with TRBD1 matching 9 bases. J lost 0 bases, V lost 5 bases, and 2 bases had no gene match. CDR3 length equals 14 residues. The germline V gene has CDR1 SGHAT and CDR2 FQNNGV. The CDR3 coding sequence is TGTGCCAGCAGCCGGGACAGGGTCTCCTACGAGCAGTACTTC. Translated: CASSRDRVSYEQYF.

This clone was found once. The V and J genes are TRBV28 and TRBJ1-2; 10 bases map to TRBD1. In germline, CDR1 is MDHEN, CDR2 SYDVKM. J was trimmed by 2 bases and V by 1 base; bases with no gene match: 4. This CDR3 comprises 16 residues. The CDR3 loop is CASSLFGTGENYGYTF. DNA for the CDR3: TGTGCCAGCAGTTTATTCGGGACAGGGGAAAACTATGGCTACACCTTC.

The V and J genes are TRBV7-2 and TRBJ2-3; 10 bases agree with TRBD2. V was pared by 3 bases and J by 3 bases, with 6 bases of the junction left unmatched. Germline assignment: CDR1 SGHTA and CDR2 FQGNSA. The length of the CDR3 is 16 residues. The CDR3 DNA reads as TGTGCCAGCAGCTTCCAAAGCGGGGGGGGTACAGATACGCAGTATTTT. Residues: CASSFQSGGGTDTQYF. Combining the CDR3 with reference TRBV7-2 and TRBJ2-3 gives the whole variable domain GAGVSQSPSNKVTEKGKDVELRCDPISGHTALYWYRQSLGQGLEFLIYFQGNSAPDKSGLPSDRFSAERTGGSVSTLTIQRTQQEDSAVYLCASSFQSGGGTDTQYFGPGTRLTVL.

Written as DNA, the CDR3 is TGTGCCAGCAGTGGCTGGAGCCCCGGGACAGGGAGCGGGGAGCTGTTTTTT. As protein: CASSGWSPGTGSGELFF. The rearrangement joins TRBV25-1 to TRBJ2-2, with 9 positions matching TRBD1. V trimming: 4 bases; J trimming: 7 bases; junction bases outside the gene matches: 13. There are 17 residues in the CDR3. CDR1 MGHDK and CDR2 SYGVNS come from the germline V gene.

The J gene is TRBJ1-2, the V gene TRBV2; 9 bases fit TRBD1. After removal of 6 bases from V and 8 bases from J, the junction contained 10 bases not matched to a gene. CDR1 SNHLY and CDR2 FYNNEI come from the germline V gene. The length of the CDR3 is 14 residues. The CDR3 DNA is TGTGCCAGCAGGACAGGGGGATTCGCTAGCGGCTACACCTTC. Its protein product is CASRTGGFASGYTF.

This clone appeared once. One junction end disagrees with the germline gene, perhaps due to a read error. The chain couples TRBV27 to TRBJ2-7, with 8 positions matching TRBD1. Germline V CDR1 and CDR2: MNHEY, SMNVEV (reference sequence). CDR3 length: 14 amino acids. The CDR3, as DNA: TGTGCCAGCCGTTTCGCAGGACAGGGTTACGAGCAGTACTTC. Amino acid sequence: CASRFAGQGYEQYF.

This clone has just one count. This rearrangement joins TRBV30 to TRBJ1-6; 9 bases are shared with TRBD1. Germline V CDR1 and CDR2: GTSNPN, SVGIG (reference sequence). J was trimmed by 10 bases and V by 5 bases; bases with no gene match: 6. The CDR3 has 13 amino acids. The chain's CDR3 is CAWQTGGDSPLHF. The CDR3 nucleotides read TGTGCCTGGCAAACAGGGGGCGACTCACCCCTCCACTTT.

The CDR3 nucleotides are TGTGCCAGCAGCGTGGGAGGGACAGGTTATCAGCCCCAGCATTTT. As protein: CASSVGGTGYQPQHF. This chain links TRBV9 with TRBJ1-5; 8 bases line up with TRBD1. Looked up from germline, CDR1 is SGDLS and CDR2 is YYNGEE. The length of the CDR3 is 15 residues. J was trimmed by 5 bases and V by 2 bases; bases with no gene match: 6.

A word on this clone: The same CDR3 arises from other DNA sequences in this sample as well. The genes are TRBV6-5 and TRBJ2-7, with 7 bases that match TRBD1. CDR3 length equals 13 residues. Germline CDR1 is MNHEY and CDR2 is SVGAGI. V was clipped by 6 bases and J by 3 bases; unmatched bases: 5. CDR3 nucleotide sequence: TGTGCCAGCAGACCCCGACAGGGCTACGAGCAGTACTTC. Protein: CASRPRQGYEQYF.

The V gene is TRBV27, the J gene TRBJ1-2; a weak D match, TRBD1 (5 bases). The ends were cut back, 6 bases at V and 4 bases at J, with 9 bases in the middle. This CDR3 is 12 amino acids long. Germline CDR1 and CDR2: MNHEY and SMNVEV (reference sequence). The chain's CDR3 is CASRRGVYGYTF. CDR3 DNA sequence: TGTGCCAGCAGACGGGGGGTCTATGGCTACACCTTC.

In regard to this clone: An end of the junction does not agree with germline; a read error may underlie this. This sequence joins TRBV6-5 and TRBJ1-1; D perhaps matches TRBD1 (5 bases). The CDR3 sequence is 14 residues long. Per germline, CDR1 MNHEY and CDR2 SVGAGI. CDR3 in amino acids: CASSYLSRGASPVF. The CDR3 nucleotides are TGTGCCAGCAGTTACCTCTCGAGGGGCGCGTCGCCGGTATTT.

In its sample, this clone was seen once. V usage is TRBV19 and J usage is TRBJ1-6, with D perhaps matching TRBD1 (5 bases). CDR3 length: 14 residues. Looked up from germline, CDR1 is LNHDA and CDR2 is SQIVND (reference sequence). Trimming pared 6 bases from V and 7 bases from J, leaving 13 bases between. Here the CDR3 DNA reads TGTGCCAGTAGCATACAAGAGGGGAATTCACCCCTCCACTTT. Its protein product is CASSIQEGNSPLHF.

The CDR3 protein is CASSGRPSGGEDTQYF. The CDR3 DNA reads TGCGCCAGCAGTGGACGGCCTAGCGGGGGTGAAGATACGCAGTATTTT. The chain carries TRBV10-2 and TRBJ2-3; the match to TRBD2 covers 10 bases. In germline, CDR1 is WSHSY, CDR2 SAAADI. J gave up 5 bases and V 4 bases, and 9 bases lay outside the gene matches. The CDR3 length is 16 residues.

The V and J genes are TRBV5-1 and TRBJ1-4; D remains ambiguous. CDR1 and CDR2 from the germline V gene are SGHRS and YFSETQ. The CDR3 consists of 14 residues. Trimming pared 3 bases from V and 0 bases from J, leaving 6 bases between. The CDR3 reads CASSSSPTNEKLFF. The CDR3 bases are TGCGCCAGCAGCTCTTCACCAACTAATGAAAAACTGTTTTTT.

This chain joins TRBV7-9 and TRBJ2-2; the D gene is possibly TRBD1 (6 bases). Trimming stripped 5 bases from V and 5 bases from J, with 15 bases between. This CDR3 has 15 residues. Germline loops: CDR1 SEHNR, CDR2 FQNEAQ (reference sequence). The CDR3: CASSQRGGHTGELFF. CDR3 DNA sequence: TGTGCCAGCAGCCAGAGAGGGGGACATACCGGGGAGCTGTTTTTT.

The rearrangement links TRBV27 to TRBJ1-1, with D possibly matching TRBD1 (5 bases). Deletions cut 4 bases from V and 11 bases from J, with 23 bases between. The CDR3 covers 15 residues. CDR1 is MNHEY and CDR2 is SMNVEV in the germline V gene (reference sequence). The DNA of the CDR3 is TGTGCCAGCAGTTCTCGCGACAGAATGAACTTGAGGGCTTTCTTT. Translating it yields CASSSRDRMNLRAFF.

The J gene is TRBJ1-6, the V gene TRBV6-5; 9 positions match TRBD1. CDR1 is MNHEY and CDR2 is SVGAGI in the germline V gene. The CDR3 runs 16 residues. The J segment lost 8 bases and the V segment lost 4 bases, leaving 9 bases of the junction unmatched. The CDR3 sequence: CASSFGQGMGYSPLHF. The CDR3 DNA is TGTGCCAGCAGTTTCGGACAGGGGATGGGCTATTCACCCCTCCACTTT.

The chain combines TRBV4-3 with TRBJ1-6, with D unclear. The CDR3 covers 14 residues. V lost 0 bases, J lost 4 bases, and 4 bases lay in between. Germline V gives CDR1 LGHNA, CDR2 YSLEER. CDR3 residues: CASSQDGYNSPLHF. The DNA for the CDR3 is TGCGCCAGCAGCCAAGACGGATATAATTCACCCCTCCACTTT.

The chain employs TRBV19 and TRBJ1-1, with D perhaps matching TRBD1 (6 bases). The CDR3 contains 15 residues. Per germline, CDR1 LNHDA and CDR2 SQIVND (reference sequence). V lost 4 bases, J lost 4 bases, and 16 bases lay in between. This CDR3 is CASSSGQSAATEAFF. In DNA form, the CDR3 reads TGTGCCAGTAGTAGTGGACAGAGTGCGGCCACTGAAGCTTTCTTT.

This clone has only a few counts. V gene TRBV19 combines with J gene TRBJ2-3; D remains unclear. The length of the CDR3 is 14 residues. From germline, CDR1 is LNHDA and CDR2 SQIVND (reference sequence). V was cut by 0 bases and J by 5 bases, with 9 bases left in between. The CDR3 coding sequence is TGTGCCAGTAGTATAGATCGGAGTGTAGATACGCAGTATTTT. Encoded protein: CASSIDRSVDTQYF.

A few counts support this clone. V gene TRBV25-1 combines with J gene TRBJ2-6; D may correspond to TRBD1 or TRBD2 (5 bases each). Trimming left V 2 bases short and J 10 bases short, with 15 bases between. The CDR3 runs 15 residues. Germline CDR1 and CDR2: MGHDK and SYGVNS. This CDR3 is CASSESSGTANVLTF. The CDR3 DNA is TGTGCCAGCAGTGAAAGTTCAGGGACCGCGAACGTCCTGACTTTC.

CDR3 nucleotide sequence: TGCGCCAGCAGCTTCAGGGGGGAAAGCTCTGGGGCCAACGTCCTGACTTTC. Encoded protein: CASSFRGESSGANVLTF. This rearrangement joins TRBV5-1 to TRBJ2-6; D is perhaps TRBD1 (7 bases). CDR1 is SGHRS, CDR2 YFSETQ, per germline. Trimming pared 2 bases from V and 0 bases from J, leaving 12 bases between. The length of the CDR3 is 17 residues.